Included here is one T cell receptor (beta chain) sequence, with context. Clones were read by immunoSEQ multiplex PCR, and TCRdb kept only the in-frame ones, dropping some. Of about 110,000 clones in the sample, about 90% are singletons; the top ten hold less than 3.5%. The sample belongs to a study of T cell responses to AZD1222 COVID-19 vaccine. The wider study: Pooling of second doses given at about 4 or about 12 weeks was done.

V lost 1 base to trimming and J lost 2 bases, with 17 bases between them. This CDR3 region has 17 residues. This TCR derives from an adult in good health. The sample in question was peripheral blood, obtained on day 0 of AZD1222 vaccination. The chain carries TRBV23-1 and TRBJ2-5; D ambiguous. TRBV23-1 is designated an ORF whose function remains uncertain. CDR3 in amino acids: CASSQYNGPRYQETQYF. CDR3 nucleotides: TGCGCCAGCAGTCAATACAACGGACCACGATATCAAGAGACCCAGTACTTC.